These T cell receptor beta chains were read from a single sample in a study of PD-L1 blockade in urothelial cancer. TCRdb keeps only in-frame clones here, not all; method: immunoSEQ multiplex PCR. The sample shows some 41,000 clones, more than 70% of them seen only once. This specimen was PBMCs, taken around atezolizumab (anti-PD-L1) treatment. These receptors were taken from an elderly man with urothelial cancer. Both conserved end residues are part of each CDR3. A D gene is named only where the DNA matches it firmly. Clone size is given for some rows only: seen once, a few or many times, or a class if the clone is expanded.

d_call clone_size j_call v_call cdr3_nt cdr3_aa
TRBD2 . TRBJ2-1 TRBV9 TGTGCCAGCAGCCCCCCTAGCGGGAGGCCCCATGAGCAGTTCTTC CASSPPSGRPHEQFF
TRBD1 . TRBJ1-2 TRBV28 TGTGCCAGCGGAAGTGGGACAGGGGGTATCGGTAACTATGGCTACACCTTC CASGSGTGGIGNYGYTF
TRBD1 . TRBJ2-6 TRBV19 TGTGCCAGTAGTATAACACCGGGACAGGGGGCGCCTGGGGCCAACGTCCTGACTTTC CASSITPGQGAPGANVLTF
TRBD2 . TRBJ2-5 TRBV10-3 TGTGCCAGCGGGGGGCAGAAAGAGACCCAGTACTTC CASGGQKETQYF
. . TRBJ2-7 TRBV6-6 TGTGCCAGCAGTGCCCTCAGGGAAGGCTACGAGCAGTACTTC CASSALREGYEQYF
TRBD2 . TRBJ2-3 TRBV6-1 TGTGCCAGCAGTGAAGGGACCAAGGGAGGGGATACGCAGTATTTT CASSEGTKGGDTQYF
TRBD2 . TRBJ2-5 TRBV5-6 TGTGCCAGCAGCACAGGGGCCGGGGGACTAGCGGGAGGACAGACCCAGTACTTC CASSTGAGGLAGGQTQYF
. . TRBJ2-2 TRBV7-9 TGTGCCAGCAGCCTAAACACCGGGGAGCTGTTTTTT CASSLNTGELFF
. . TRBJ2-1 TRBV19 TGTGCCAGTAGTCCCACCGCCGCGGTAGGAGAGCAGTTCTTC CASSPTAAVGEQFF
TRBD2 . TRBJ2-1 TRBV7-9 TGTGCCAGCAGCTTTGGTCTAGCGGGAGGTTCCCCCTACAATGAGCAGTTCTTC CASSFGLAGGSPYNEQFF
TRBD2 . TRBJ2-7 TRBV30 TGTGCCTGGGACAAGGGCGGGAGGGCCGAGTACGAGCAGTACTTC CAWDKGGRAEYEQYF
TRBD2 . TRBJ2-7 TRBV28 TGTGCCAGCATCCCATGGGTAGCCGGGAGGGGAAACTACGAGCAGTACTTC CASIPWVAGRGNYEQYF
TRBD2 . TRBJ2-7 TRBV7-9 TGTGCCAGCAGCCCTAGTGGTAGCGGGACCTACGAGCAGTACTTC CASSPSGSGTYEQYF
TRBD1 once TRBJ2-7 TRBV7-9 TGTGCCAGCACCCCGGGACAGGGCCATCACGAGCAGTACTTC CASTPGQGHHEQYF
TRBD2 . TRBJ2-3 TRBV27 TGTGCCAGCAGGGGACTAGCGGGAGGGAGCACAGATACGCAGTATTTT CASRGLAGGSTDTQYF
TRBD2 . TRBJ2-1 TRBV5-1 TGCGCCAGCAGCTTTAGTACCCAGCGGGAGACCTCCTACAATGAGCAGTTCTTC CASSFSTQRETSYNEQFF
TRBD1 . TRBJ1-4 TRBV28 TGTGCCAGCAGTTCGACAGGGGGGGGAGAAAAACTGTTTTTT CASSSTGGGEKLFF